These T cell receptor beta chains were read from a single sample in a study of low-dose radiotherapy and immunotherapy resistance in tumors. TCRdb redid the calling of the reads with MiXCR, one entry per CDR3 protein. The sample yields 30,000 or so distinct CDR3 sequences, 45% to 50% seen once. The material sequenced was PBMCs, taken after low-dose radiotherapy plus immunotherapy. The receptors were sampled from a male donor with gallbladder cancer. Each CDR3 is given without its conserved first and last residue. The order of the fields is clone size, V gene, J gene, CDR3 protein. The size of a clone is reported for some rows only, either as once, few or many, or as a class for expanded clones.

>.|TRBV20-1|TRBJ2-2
SARLAGANTGELF
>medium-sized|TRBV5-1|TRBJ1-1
ASSLGGRVNEAF
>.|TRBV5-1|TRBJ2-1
ASSLESGGANEQF
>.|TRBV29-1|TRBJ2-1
SVAVGLGNEQF
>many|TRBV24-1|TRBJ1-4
ATSDPGQGNEKLF
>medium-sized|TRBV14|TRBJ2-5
ASSRGRETQY
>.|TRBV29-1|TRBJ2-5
SVFEGTQETQY
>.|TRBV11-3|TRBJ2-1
ASSPSRDRAYNEQF
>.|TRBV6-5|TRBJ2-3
ASKYKREDPRAQY
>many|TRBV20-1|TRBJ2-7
SARDITDSYEQY
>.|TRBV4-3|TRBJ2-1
ASSQGQAVYNEQF
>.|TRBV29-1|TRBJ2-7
SIEERRSYEQY
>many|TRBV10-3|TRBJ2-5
AIRSSGGPQETQY
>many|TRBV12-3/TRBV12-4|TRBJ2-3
ASSRTGRTDTQY
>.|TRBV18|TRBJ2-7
ASSPTIAGGYEQY
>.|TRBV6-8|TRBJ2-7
ASSVRGANEVARGGASGQY
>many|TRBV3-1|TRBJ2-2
ASSQDRVGGTGELF
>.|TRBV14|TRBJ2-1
ASSQEGTSGNEQF
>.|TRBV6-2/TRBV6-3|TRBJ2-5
ASRVGSNMSPGETQY
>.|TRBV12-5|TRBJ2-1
ASGLGVSYNEQF
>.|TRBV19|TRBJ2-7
ASSERSRGGEQC
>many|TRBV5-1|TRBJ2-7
ASSLVLSYEQY
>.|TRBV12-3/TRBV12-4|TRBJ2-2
ASVVRANTGELF
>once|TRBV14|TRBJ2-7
ASSHYQALAGRDTSYEQY
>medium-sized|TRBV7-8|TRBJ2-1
ASSLEAGEQF
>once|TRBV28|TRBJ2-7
ASSQEDSLAVSSYEQY
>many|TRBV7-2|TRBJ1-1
ASSHRDSMNTEAF
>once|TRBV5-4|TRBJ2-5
ASSRDSYPRETQY
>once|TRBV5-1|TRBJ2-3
ASSVIDTGADTQY
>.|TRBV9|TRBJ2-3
ASGSSPTDTQY
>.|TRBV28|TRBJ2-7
ASSTPGKDYEQY
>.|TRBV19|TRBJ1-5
ASSIRQGRNQPQH
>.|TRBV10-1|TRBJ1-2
ASSDTGENYGYT